This T cell receptor beta chain was recorded in a study of blood T cells in healthy people across ages. Germline CDR1 and CDR2: MNHEY and SMNVEV (reference sequence). V gave up 8 bases and J gave up 6 bases, with 17 bases separating them. The CDR3 is 15 amino acids. For the second PCR, which ran for roughly 7 to 11 cycles, a sample-barcoded 5' primer and a J-beta primer mix were used. Using its own MiXCR run on the 5' RACE reads, TCRdb lists one record per CDR3 protein. The data show hundreds of thousands of distinct CDR3 sequences, with 45% to 50% seen just once and roughly 31% held by the top ten. The chain uses TRBV27 and TRBJ1-6, with TRBD1 as a possible D gene (6 bases). This TCR came from a woman aged 55-69 years in good health. The specimen was blood. CDR3: CASGSNRATNSPLHF. The CDR3 coding sequence is TGTGCCAGCGGATCGAACAGGGCTACTAATTCACCCCTCCACTTT.